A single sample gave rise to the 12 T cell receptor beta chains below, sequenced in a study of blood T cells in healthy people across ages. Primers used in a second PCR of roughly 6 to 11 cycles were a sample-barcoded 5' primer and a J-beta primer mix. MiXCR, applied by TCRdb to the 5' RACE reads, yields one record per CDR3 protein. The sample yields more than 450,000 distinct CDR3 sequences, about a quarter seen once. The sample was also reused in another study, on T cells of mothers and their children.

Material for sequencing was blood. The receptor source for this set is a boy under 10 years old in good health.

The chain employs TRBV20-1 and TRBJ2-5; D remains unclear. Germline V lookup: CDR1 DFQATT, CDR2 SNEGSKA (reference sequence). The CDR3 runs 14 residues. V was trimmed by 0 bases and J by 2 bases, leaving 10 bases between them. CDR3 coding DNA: TGCAGTGCTAGAGAGAGTAGGGTGCAAGAGACCCAGTACTTC. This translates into CSARESRVQETQYF.

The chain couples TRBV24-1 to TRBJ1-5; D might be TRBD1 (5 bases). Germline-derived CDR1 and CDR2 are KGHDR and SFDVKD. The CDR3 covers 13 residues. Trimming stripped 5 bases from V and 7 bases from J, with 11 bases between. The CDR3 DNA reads TGTGCCACCAGTGGCGACAGTCACCAGCCCCAGCATTTT. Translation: CATSGDSHQPQHF.

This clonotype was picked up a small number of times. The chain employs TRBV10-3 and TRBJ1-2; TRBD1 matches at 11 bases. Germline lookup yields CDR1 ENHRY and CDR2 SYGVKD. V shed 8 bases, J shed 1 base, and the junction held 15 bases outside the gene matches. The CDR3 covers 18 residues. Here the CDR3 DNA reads TGTGCCATCGTACACAACCCGGGACAGGGGGGAGGTAACTATGGCTACACCTTC. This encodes CAIVHNPGQGGGNYGYTF.

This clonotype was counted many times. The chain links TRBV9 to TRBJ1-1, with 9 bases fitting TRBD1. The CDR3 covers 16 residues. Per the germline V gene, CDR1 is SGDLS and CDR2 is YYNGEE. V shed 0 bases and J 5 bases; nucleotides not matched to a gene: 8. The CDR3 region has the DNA TGTGCCAGCAGCGTAGCCCCCACAGGGGGCGCGACTGAAGCTTTCTTT. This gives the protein CASSVAPTGGATEAFF.

CDR3 residues: CASSESRSIPSPLNEKLFF. As DNA, the CDR3 is TGTGCCAGCAGTGAATCCCGATCTATACCCAGCCCGCTTAATGAAAAACTGTTTTTT. The V and J genes are TRBV6-1 and TRBJ1-4; D gene unclear. V lost 2 bases, J lost 4 bases, and 23 bases lay in between. Per germline, CDR1 MNHNS and CDR2 SASEGT. This CDR3 contains 19 residues.

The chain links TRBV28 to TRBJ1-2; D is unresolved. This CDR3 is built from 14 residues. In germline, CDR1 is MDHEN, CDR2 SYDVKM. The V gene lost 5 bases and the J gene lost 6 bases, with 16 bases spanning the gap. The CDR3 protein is CASSTSRHPHGYTF. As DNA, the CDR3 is TGTGCCAGCAGTACATCCAGGCACCCCCATGGCTACACCTTC.

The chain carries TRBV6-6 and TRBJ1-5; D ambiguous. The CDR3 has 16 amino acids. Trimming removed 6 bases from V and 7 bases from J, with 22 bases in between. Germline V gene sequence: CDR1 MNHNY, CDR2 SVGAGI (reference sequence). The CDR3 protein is CASSYGWSGVEQPQHF. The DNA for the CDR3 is TGTGCCAGCAGCTACGGATGGAGCGGAGTCGAACAGCCCCAGCATTTT.

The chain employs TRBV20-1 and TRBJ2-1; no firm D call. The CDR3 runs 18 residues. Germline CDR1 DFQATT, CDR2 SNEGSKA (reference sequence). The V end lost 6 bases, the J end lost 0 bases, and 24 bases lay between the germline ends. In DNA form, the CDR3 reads TGCAGTGCCGGAGTGGGCGGCCTCTCCAAGAGCTCCTACAATGAGCAGTTCTTC. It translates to CSAGVGGLSKSSYNEQFF.

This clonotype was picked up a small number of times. This chain's CDR3 is CASSKTSGGTGTQYF. The CDR3, as DNA: TGTGCCAGCAGCAAGACTAGCGGGGGGACCGGGACCCAGTACTTC. The gene calls are TRBV21-1 and TRBJ2-5; the listed D gene, TRBD2, was not tested against the DNA. TRBV21-1 is a recognized pseudogene. The CDR3 is 15 residues long.

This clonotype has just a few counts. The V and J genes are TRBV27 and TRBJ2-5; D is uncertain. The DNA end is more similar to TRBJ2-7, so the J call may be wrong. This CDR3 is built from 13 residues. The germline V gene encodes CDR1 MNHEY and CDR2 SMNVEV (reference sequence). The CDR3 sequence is CASSLGDHYEQYF. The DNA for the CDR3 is TGTGCCAGCAGTTTAGGCGACCACTACGAGCAGTACTTC.

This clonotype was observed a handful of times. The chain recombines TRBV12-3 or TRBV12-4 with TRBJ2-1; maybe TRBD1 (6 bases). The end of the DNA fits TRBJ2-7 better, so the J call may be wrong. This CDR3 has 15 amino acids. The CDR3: CASSFRGESSYEQYF. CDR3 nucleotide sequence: TGTGCCAGCAGTTTCAGGGGCGAGAGCTCCTACGAGCAGTACTTC.

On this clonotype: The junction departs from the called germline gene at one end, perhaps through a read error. The CDR3 here is CASRHDSGATDTRYF. The CDR3 region has the DNA TGTGCCAGCAGACACGATTCCGGGGCAACAGATACGCGGTATTTT. This rearrangement joins TRBV12-3 or TRBV12-4 to TRBJ2-3, with D tentatively TRBD1 or TRBD2 (5 bases each). This CDR3 spans 15 amino acids.